The 15 T cell receptor beta chains in this list originate from one sample, sequenced in a study of blood T cell repertoires in COVID-19. Profiled with immunoSEQ multiplex PCR; TCRdb holds only in-frame clones, not every one. The sample contains 300,000 to 400,000 clones, about 88% of which appear only once. The specimen was peripheral blood. These receptors all come from a woman aged 55-70 years with COVID-19, enrolled during active disease.

This clone was recorded only once. This chain uses TRBV6-4 with TRBJ2-2; no reliable D call. From germline, CDR1 is MRHNA and CDR2 SNTAGT. Trimming took 7 bases from V and 3 from J, leaving 12 bases between them. The CDR3 loop spans 14 amino acids. CDR3 residues: CASKTGLDTGELFF. The CDR3 nucleotides are TGTGCCAGCAAAACGGGTTTGGACACCGGGGAGCTGTTTTTT.

This sequence joins TRBV19 and TRBJ2-5; TRBD2 matches at 8 bases. V lost 5 bases and J lost 5; bases outside the gene matches: 13. Germline CDR1 reads LNHDA; CDR2 reads SQIVND (reference sequence). This CDR3 has 16 residues. CDR3 region: CASSPQNRGGKETQYF. CDR3 sequence (DNA): TGTGCCAGTAGTCCCCAGAACCGGGGGGGCAAGGAGACCCAGTACTTC. Complete variable domain (other parts from reference TRBV19 and TRBJ2-5): DGGITQSPKYLFRKEGQNVTLSCEQNLNHDAMYWYRQDPGQGLRLIYYSQIVNDFQKGDIAEGYSVSREKKESFPLTVTSAQKNPTAFYLCASSPQNRGGKETQYFGPGTRLLVL.

The V gene is TRBV11-2, the J gene TRBJ2-7, with 16 bases matching TRBD2. The CDR3 is made up of 18 amino acids. The germline CDR1 and CDR2 sequences are SGHAT and FQNNGV. With V trimmed by 5 bases and J by 3 bases, 10 bases remained unmatched. The CDR3 here is CASSRGTSGGANNYEQYF. CDR3 DNA: TGTGCCAGCAGCCGAGGGACTAGCGGGGGGGCAAACAACTACGAGCAGTACTTC.

CDR3 in DNA: TGTGCCAGTAGTACTTGGACTAGCGGGAGCCGACGGACAGATACGCAGTATTTT. It encodes CASSTWTSGSRRTDTQYF. V usage is TRBV19 and J usage is TRBJ2-3; 13 nucleotides match TRBD2. Losses at the gene ends were 4 bases for V and 3 bases for J; bases not matched to a gene: 10. The CDR3 is 18 residues long. Germline CDR1 reads LNHDA; CDR2 reads SQIVND (reference sequence).

This chain uses TRBV6-4 with TRBJ2-1, with D perhaps matching TRBD1 (5 bases). From germline, CDR1 is MRHNA and CDR2 SNTAGT. V was trimmed by 6 bases and J by 8 bases, leaving 11 bases between them. The CDR3 loop spans 12 amino acids. CDR3 amino acids: CASSGDSDEQFF. As DNA, the CDR3 is TGTGCCAGCAGCGGAGACAGCGATGAGCAGTTCTTC.

This clone appeared a single time. The chain uses TRBV12-3 or TRBV12-4 and TRBJ2-7, with D maybe TRBD1 (6 bases). This CDR3 is 13 amino acids long. Trimming removed 8 bases at V and 6 bases at J, with 17 bases between. DNA for the CDR3: TGTGCCAGCCTAGCACAGGGTCGGGCCGAGCAGTACTTC. Residues: CASLAQGRAEQYF.

The V and J genes are TRBV5-4 and TRBJ1-2; a possible D gene is TRBD1 (5 bases). V was shortened by 4 bases and J by 2 bases, with 12 bases between the two germline ends. CDR1 is SGHNT and CDR2 is YYREEE in the germline V gene (reference sequence). The CDR3 is 14 amino acids. DNA of the CDR3: TGTGCCAGCAGCGGCCCAGGGCGGAACTATGGCTACACCTTC. As protein: CASSGPGRNYGYTF.

The chain has TRBV9 and TRBJ1-1, with 10 bases aligning to TRBD1. Trimming cost V 3 bases and J 7 bases; bases outside gene matches: 6. This CDR3 comprises 14 residues. Per the germline V gene, CDR1 is SGDLS and CDR2 is YYNGEE. CDR3 in DNA: TGTGCCAGCAGCGCCCTGGACAGGGGGTATGAAGCTTTCTTT. Its protein product is CASSALDRGYEAFF.

The V gene is TRBV27, the J gene TRBJ2-2; weak D call: TRBD1 (5 bases). Germline V CDR1 and CDR2: MNHEY, SMNVEV (reference sequence). This CDR3 contains 16 residues. Trimming cost V 2 bases and J 4 bases, with 14 bases left between them. The CDR3 sequence: CASSLRAGWGTGELFF. CDR3 DNA: TGTGCCAGCAGTTTAAGAGCAGGGTGGGGCACCGGGGAGCTGTTTTTT.

This clone has just a few counts. The rearrangement uses TRBV5-1 and TRBJ2-5; 10 bases agree with TRBD1. Germline V gives CDR1 SGHRS, CDR2 YFSETQ. The CDR3 is made up of 16 amino acids. The V gene end was trimmed by 4 bases and the J gene end by 1 base; junction bases not matched to a gene: 7. The CDR3 coding sequence is TGCGCCAGCAGCAGACAGGGGGCCGTGACCCAAGAGACCCAGTACTTC. It is translated as CASSRQGAVTQETQYF.

This chain uses TRBV19 with TRBJ1-5, with a weak D call TRBD1 (5 bases). The ends were cut back, 5 bases at V and 4 bases at J, with 12 bases in the middle. CDR1 is LNHDA, CDR2 SQIVND, per germline (reference sequence). The length of the CDR3 is 14 residues. The CDR3 loop is CASSLGASNQPQHF. CDR3 DNA: TGTGCCAGTAGTCTAGGGGCCTCGAATCAGCCCCAGCATTTT.

The gene calls are TRBV10-1 and TRBJ1-1, with D perhaps TRBD1 (6 bases). The CDR3 has 16 residues. V was cut by 4 bases and J by 0 bases, with 15 bases left in between. Per germline, CDR1 WNHNN and CDR2 SYGVQD (reference sequence). DNA of the CDR3: TGCGCCAGCAGTGTCCAGGGGCGAAAAATGAACACTGAAGCTTTCTTT. Residues: CASSVQGRKMNTEAFF.

The CDR3 loop is CASSSTMGHANTGELFF. Written as DNA, the CDR3 is TGTGCCAGCAGCTCCACTATGGGGCACGCGAACACCGGGGAGCTGTTTTTT. The chain couples TRBV7-7 to TRBJ2-2, with D perhaps matching TRBD1 (5 bases). Per the germline V gene, CDR1 is SSHAT and CDR2 is FNYEAQ (reference sequence). The CDR3 is 17 residues long. V was pared by 4 bases and J by 0 bases, with 15 bases between.

The chain carries TRBV4-3 and TRBJ2-7, with no clear D. Germline V gene sequence: CDR1 LGHNA, CDR2 YSLEER. This CDR3 comprises 14 residues. V lost 0 bases and J 4 bases, leaving 10 bases between the germline ends. In DNA, the CDR3 is TGCGCCAGCAGCCAAGATCTAGTCTCGTACGAGCAGTACTTC. Its protein is CASSQDLVSYEQYF.

The chain employs TRBV7-9 and TRBJ1-1; D is unclear. This CDR3 contains 12 residues. The germline CDR1 and CDR2 sequences are SEHNR and FQNEAQ (reference sequence). Trimming removed 5 bases from V and 4 bases from J, with 8 bases in between. CDR3 DNA sequence: TGTGCCAGCAGCCACGGGAGCACTGAAGCTTTCTTT. The encoded protein is CASSHGSTEAFF.